This T cell receptor beta chain is from a study of shared clonotypes between healthy human individuals. V gave up 3 bases and J gave up 0 bases, with 9 bases separating them. The CDR3 totals 14 residues. The V gene's germline CDR1 is SGHRS and CDR2 YFSETQ. Execution of the assay was at deep level. This table comes from immunoSEQ multiplex PCR, and its TCRdb copy is limited to in-frame clones, with some not included. The sample yields over 850,000 clones, 75% to 85% seen once. This clone was observed a handful of times. The specimen sequenced was memory CD4+ T cells from PBMCs. Subset reported: CD45RA-negative fraction. The rearrangement links TRBV5-1 to TRBJ1-2, with D hard to call. This TCR derives from a man younger than 30 in good health. Some clones in this sample may be carry-over from other donors' samples. The CDR3 DNA reads as TGCGCCAGCAGCTCCGACCCGACTAACTATGGCTACACCTTC. The encoded protein is CASSSDPTNYGYTF.